This T cell receptor beta chain originates from a study of T cells in localized non-small cell lung cancer (dated by TCRdb to about 2020). In the study overall: The study analyzed T cell repertoires of about 230 early-stage NSCLC patients, comparing tumors and uninvolved tumor-adjacent lungs. A mean age of around 66 years was recorded for the NSCLC patients, of whom 129 were male and 95 to 110 were female. All 220 or so NSCLC patients in the cohort were treatment-naive and had localized lung tumors that were resected. The study at large found these results: Uninvolved tumor-adjacent lung showed the highest T cell clonality, higher than tumor, which suggests more focused antigenic responses in the uninvolved tumor-adjacent lung. Because multi-region sequencing of the tumors was not done, intratumor heterogeneity could not be ruled out. Higher blood T cell density associated with longer overall survival, while higher adjacent-lung clonality associated with shorter survival. Since the design was exploratory, TCR variables were selected using unadjusted p-values with no false-discovery rate correction. A median of 57 of the top 100 tumor clones turned up in the paired uninvolved adjacent lung, and 25 to 30 of those clones also ranked among the top 100 of that same adjacent lung.

At diagnosis, tumor, uninvolved tumor-adjacent lung and peripheral blood were collected and then preserved as a mix of FFPE and fresh-frozen material. For TCR repertoire profiling, blood samples were analyzed in the form of peripheral blood mononuclear cells. Spanning cysteine to phenylalanine, the CDR3 consists of 15 amino acids. The CDR3 DNA has 45 bases and is translated from base 1. CDR1 and CDR2 were assigned from the germline V gene as SGHAT and FQNNGV. V lost 3 bases and J lost 0 bases; the stretch between them is 9 bases long. TCR beta CDR3 regions were sequenced from DNA using the immunoSEQ Assay. The paper's processing steps were these. To compute T cell density, TCR beta template counts were normalized to usable DNA, which was estimated by amplifying housekeeping genes. Using the preseqR package, richness was estimated by extrapolating to 120,000 templates for tissue samples and 400,000 templates for PBMC samples. Clonality was defined as one minus Pielou's evenness. Tissue-enriched TCRs were identified by differential abundance testing using productive amino-acid clonotypes, minimum total count 5 and alpha 0.1. Repertoire overlap between compartments was quantified with the Jaccard Index and Morisita Overlap Index. GLIPH grouped TCR beta CDR3s together with public tetramer-defined viral CDR3s, and a viral motif had to include at least three viral sequences and show V-gene enrichment. Sourced from immuneACCESS, this table was stored by TCRdb with only in-frame sequences that have V and J called. A share of the clones is absent; for the studies checked, an unresolved V gene accounts for under half, and the remainder has no known explanation. V and J calls and clone size are copied from that table; D and trimming were computed from the DNA. Counted in this sample were roughly 86,000 clones; 80% to 90% of them appeared once. The ten largest clones take up approximately 3% of the sample.

This clone was recorded a few times. Its antigen is not yet known. No base-level quality is on record; no much larger clone is a single base apart. Sequencing was performed on peripheral blood, taken before any cancer treatment. The TCR originated in a man aged 35 to 70 with stage I lung adenocarcinoma. The V gene is TRBV11-2 and the J gene is TRBJ2-1, with a weak D call of TRBD2 (5 bases match). The CDR3 protein is CASSFSASSYNEQFF. The nucleotides are TGTGCCAGCAGCTTTAGCGCTAGCTCCTACAATGAGCAGTTCTTC.